This T cell receptor beta chain was profiled in a study of long-term antiretroviral therapy in people with HIV. Regarding the study as a whole: Before ART, certain clones expanded, and these dominated the repertoire at all time points. Transplant-donor-level diversity was not reached after ART, though diversity increased.

Concerning this clone: The antigen is undetermined.

Samples were assayed with immunoSEQ v3.0 at survey level. Some clones are missing from TCRdb's copy, which holds only in-frame ones; the method was immunoSEQ multiplex PCR. The profile covers tens of thousands of clones, with around 83% appearing a single time and approximately 5% taken by the ten largest. Germline V lookup: CDR1 SGHRS, CDR2 YFSETQ. Trimming cost V 3 bases and J 4 bases; bases outside gene matches: 6. The CDR3 is 15 amino acids. This sequence was found in a woman aged 25 to 45 with HIV. The chain uses TRBV5-1 and TRBJ1-4; 7 nucleotides align to TRBD1. This sample comprised unsorted PBMCs, obtained 0.2 years after starting antiretroviral therapy. The CDR3: CASSSRTGFNEKLFF. In DNA form, the CDR3 reads TGCGCCAGCAGCTCCCGGACAGGCTTTAATGAAAAACTGTTTTTT.